The next 30 T cell receptor beta chains were all read from a single sample in a study of blood T cell repertoires in COVID-19. TCRdb keeps only in-frame clones here, not all; method: immunoSEQ multiplex PCR. The repertoire holds 120,000 or so clones, with 85% as singletons. The specimen was peripheral blood. The origin of the receptors is a woman older than 75 with acute or convalescent COVID-19.

The chain recombines TRBV5-1 with TRBJ2-2; 8 bases align to TRBD2. V shed 1 base, J shed 4 bases, and the junction held 12 bases outside the gene matches. The CDR3 runs 18 residues. The V gene's germline CDR1 is SGHRS and CDR2 YFSETQ. The CDR3 protein is CASSLRAGGAYSTGELFF. In DNA form, the CDR3 reads TGCGCCAGCAGCTTGCGCGCCGGGGGGGCGTATAGCACCGGGGAGCTGTTTTTT.

CDR3 bases: TGTGCCAGCAGCCTTTTCAGCGGGGGGACCTACAATGAGCAGTTCTTC. As protein: CASSLFSGGTYNEQFF. The V and J genes are TRBV3-1 (or the pseudogene TRBV3-2) and TRBJ2-1; 9 bases line up with TRBD2. The germline V gene has CDR1 LGHDT and CDR2 YNNKEL (reference sequence). With 4 bases clipped from V and 2 bases from J, the junction kept 6 bases outside the gene matches. The CDR3 totals 16 residues.

V is TRBV3-1 (or the pseudogene TRBV3-2) and J is TRBJ1-5; D is perhaps TRBD1 (6 bases). CDR1 LGHDT and CDR2 YNNKEL come from the germline V gene (reference sequence). With 1 base removed from V and 0 bases from J, the gap between germline ends came to 31 bases. The CDR3 runs 23 residues. The CDR3 coding sequence is TGTGCCAGCAGCCAAGTTTCAAATGTTTTAAGGCGGGGGCTCCGAAATAGCAATCAGCCCCAGCATTTT. Protein: CASSQVSNVLRRGLRNSNQPQHF.

For the CDR3, the DNA is TGTGCCAGCGGCGACCGCGGTCCTAATGAAAAACTGTTTTTT. The encoded protein is CASGDRGPNEKLFF. The chain employs TRBV5-4 and TRBJ1-4; no reliable D call. CDR3 length: 14 amino acids. V was clipped by 7 bases and J by 3 bases, with 13 bases between them. Germline V gene data show CDR1 as SGHNT and CDR2 as YYREEE (reference sequence).

The V and J genes are TRBV5-1 and TRBJ1-2, with D unresolved. Germline values: CDR1 SGHRS, CDR2 YFSETQ. Trimming shortened V by 0 bases and J by 2 bases, and 20 bases separated the two germline ends. The CDR3 covers 18 residues. The CDR3 sequence is CASSLVFRGRSANYGYTF. CDR3 DNA sequence: TGCGCCAGCAGCTTGGTTTTCCGAGGGAGGTCGGCCAACTATGGCTACACCTTC. Combining the CDR3 with reference TRBV5-1 and TRBJ1-2 gives the whole variable domain KAGVTQTPRYLIKTRGQQVTLSCSPISGHRSVSWYQQTPGQGLQFLFEYFSETQRNKGNFPGRFSGRQFSNSRSEMNVSTLELGDSALYLCASSLVFRGRSANYGYTFGSGTRLTVV.

The chain's CDR3 is CASSMTASGANVLTF. CDR3 DNA: TGCGCCAGCAGCATGACAGCGTCTGGGGCCAACGTCCTGACTTTC. The V and J genes are TRBV5-1 and TRBJ2-6, with D possibly TRBD1 on 5 matching bases. This CDR3 has 15 amino acids. CDR1 SGHRS and CDR2 YFSETQ come from the germline V gene. V was pared by 4 bases and J by 1 base, with 9 bases between.

This clone has just one count. The rearrangement joins TRBV28 to TRBJ1-5, with D uncertain. V was shortened by 8 bases and J by 2 bases, with 7 bases between the two germline ends. CDR3 length equals 12 residues. The V gene's germline CDR1 is MDHEN and CDR2 SYDVKM. The CDR3 loop reads CASRIGNQPQHF. DNA for the CDR3: TGTGCCAGCCGAATAGGCAATCAGCCCCAGCATTTT. Supplemented by reference TRBV28 and TRBJ1-5, the full variable domain reads DVKVTQSSRYLVKRTGEKVFLECVQDMDHENMFWYRQDPGLGLRLIYFSYDVKMKEKGDIPEGYSVSREKKERFSLILESASTNQTSMYLCASRIGNQPQHFGDGTRLSIL.

This chain joins TRBV7-6 and TRBJ1-5, with D perhaps TRBD1 (5 bases). This CDR3 region has 15 residues. Germline-derived CDR1 and CDR2 are SGHVS and FNYEAQ. Trimming left V 3 bases short and J 1 base short, with 10 bases between. For the CDR3, the DNA is TGTGCCAGCAGCTTGGGTTCAGGGAGCAATCAGCCCCAGCATTTT. Its translation is CASSLGSGSNQPQHF.

The chain is built from TRBV7-9 and TRBJ2-2, with 7 bases matching TRBD1. The CDR3 length is 15 residues. V lost 4 bases and J lost 2; bases outside the gene matches: 4. Germline V gives CDR1 SEHNR, CDR2 FQNEAQ (reference sequence). CDR3 region: CASSWRQGNTGELFF. In DNA form, the CDR3 reads TGTGCCAGCAGCTGGAGACAGGGTAACACCGGGGAGCTGTTTTTT.

V and J are TRBV28 and TRBJ1-1, with D possibly TRBD1 on 5 matching bases. CDR1 is MDHEN, CDR2 SYDVKM, per germline. This CDR3 region has 12 residues. Trimming left V 7 bases short and J 5 bases short, with 11 bases between. The CDR3 sequence: CASIDRRTEAFF. CDR3 in DNA: TGTGCCAGCATCGACAGAAGAACTGAAGCTTTCTTT.

The chain links TRBV11-1 to TRBJ1-3, with D uncertain. The CDR3 totals 16 residues. The V end was cut by 8 bases, the J end by 0 bases, with 17 bases between. Germline lookup yields CDR1 SGHAT and CDR2 FQDESV (reference sequence). CDR3 protein: CASGAEAGFSGNTIYF. In DNA, the CDR3 is TGTGCCAGCGGCGCCGAAGCGGGTTTCTCTGGAAACACCATATATTTT.

The J gene is TRBJ1-6, the V gene TRBV5-4, with 10 bases matching TRBD1. Germline trimming cut 3 bases from V and 9 bases from J; bases unmatched to any gene: 3. Per germline, CDR1 SGHNT and CDR2 YYREEE (reference sequence). The CDR3 runs to 14 residues. The CDR3 here is CASSWDRGSSPLHF. Here the CDR3 DNA reads TGTGCCAGCAGCTGGGACAGGGGAAGTTCACCCCTCCACTTT.

V gene TRBV3-1 (or the pseudogene TRBV3-2) combines with J gene TRBJ2-2; D ambiguous. Trimming stripped 3 bases from V and 3 bases from J, with 5 bases between. Germline V gives CDR1 LGHDT, CDR2 YNNKEL (reference sequence). The CDR3 length is 13 residues. As DNA, the CDR3 is TGTGCCAGCAGCCACCCGGACACCGGGGAGCTGTTTTTT. Protein sequence: CASSHPDTGELFF.

The gene calls are TRBV19 and TRBJ1-3, with 7 bases identical to TRBD1. Germline trimming cut 1 base from V and 5 bases from J; bases unmatched to any gene: 2. Germline lookup yields CDR1 LNHDA and CDR2 SQIVND (reference sequence). The CDR3 extends over 14 amino acids. Written as DNA, the CDR3 is TGTGCCAGTAGTATAGGGGACAGCCGAAACACCATATATTTT. It codes for CASSIGDSRNTIYF.

This clone was detected once. V usage is TRBV9 and J usage is TRBJ2-3, with 7 bases that match TRBD1. J lost 6 bases, V lost 1 base, and 5 bases had no gene match. CDR1 SGDLS and CDR2 YYNGEE come from the germline V gene. CDR3 length: 14 residues. The CDR3 is CASSVTGASDTQYF. The CDR3 nucleotides are TGTGCCAGCAGCGTAACAGGGGCCTCGGATACGCAGTATTTT.

The chain couples TRBV5-4 to TRBJ2-3; 8 positions match TRBD1. The CDR3 has 15 residues. Unmatched junction bases numbered 2, after V lost 0 bases and J lost 2 bases. Per germline, CDR1 SGHNT and CDR2 YYREEE (reference sequence). CDR3 region: CASSLEDRATDTQYF. The CDR3 coding sequence is TGTGCCAGCAGCTTGGAGGACAGGGCCACAGATACGCAGTATTTT.

The V and J genes are TRBV19 and TRBJ1-2; D is possibly TRBD1 (5 bases). Germline CDR1 is LNHDA and CDR2 is SQIVND (reference sequence). V was pared by 1 base and J by 5 bases, with 8 bases between. The CDR3 is made up of 13 amino acids. The CDR3 region is CASSIGTGYGYTF. In DNA, the CDR3 is TGTGCCAGTAGTATAGGCACAGGTTATGGCTACACCTTC.

The chain has TRBV2 and TRBJ1-1, with unresolved D. Germline-derived CDR1 and CDR2 are SNHLY and FYNNEI. The V gene lost 4 bases and the J gene lost 2 bases, with 11 bases spanning the gap. The CDR3 covers 14 residues. The DNA for the CDR3 is TGTGCCAGCAGTGCGCGGGTTGGTAACACTGAAGCTTTCTTT. Translated: CASSARVGNTEAFF.

The J gene is TRBJ1-1, the V gene TRBV12-3 or TRBV12-4; D perhaps matches TRBD1 (6 bases). There are 13 residues in the CDR3. Deletions cut 6 bases from V and 6 bases from J, with 14 bases between. The CDR3 nucleotides are TGTGCCAGCAGCTGGGCCCAGGGGTCTGAAGCTTTCTTT. Translation gives CASSWAQGSEAFF.

A remark on this clone: The sample contains more than one DNA sequence encoding this CDR3. The rearrangement joins TRBV15 to TRBJ1-1; 8 bases map to TRBD1. Germline loops: CDR1 LNHNV, CDR2 YYDKDF (reference sequence). Germline trimming cut 3 bases from V and 5 bases from J; bases unmatched to any gene: 8. CDR3 size: 15 residues. Written as DNA, the CDR3 is TGTGCCACCAGCAGGGGACGGACAGGGACGACTGAAGCTTTCTTT. This gives the protein CATSRGRTGTTEAFF.

This clone was seen once. The chain recombines TRBV27 with TRBJ2-1, with 15 positions matching TRBD2. The CDR3 is 16 amino acids. Trimming removed 6 bases from V and 9 bases from J; junction bases left unmatched: 9. Germline CDR1 MNHEY, CDR2 SMNVEV (reference sequence). CDR3 sequence: CASSPGLAGGRSEQFF. The CDR3, as DNA: TGTGCCAGCAGCCCTGGACTAGCGGGGGGGCGGAGTGAGCAGTTCTTC.

Written as DNA, the CDR3 is TGTGCCAGCAGCGAATCTCTAGCGGGGTACAATGAGCAGTTCTTC. Its translation: CASSESLAGYNEQFF. The V call is TRBV9, the J call TRBJ2-1, with 9 bases fitting TRBD2. Germline V gives CDR1 SGDLS, CDR2 YYNGEE. The trim removed 3 bases at V and 4 bases at J, leaving 5 bases unmatched. CDR3 length: 15 residues.

The J gene is TRBJ2-7, the V gene TRBV27; no definite D call. This CDR3 contains 14 residues. V lost 5 bases, J lost 7 bases, and 18 bases lay in between. CDR1 MNHEY and CDR2 SMNVEV come from the germline V gene (reference sequence). The CDR3 coding sequence is TGTGCCAGCAGTCGACTTACCCCGGCCGGGGAGCAGTACTTC. Translating gives CASSRLTPAGEQYF.

A single count supports this clone. The gene calls are TRBV6-4 and TRBJ1-3; tentatively, D is TRBD1 (5 bases). V was pared by 3 bases and J by 1 base, with 7 bases between. There are 14 residues in the CDR3. From germline, CDR1 is MRHNA and CDR2 SNTAGT. The CDR3 DNA reads TGTGCCAGCAGTGATCCAGGGTCTGGAAACACCATATATTTT. It codes for CASSDPGSGNTIYF.

V is TRBV4-3 and J is TRBJ2-1; 8 positions agree with TRBD2. V shed 1 base and J 6 bases; nucleotides not matched to a gene: 5. Germline assignment: CDR1 LGHNA and CDR2 YSLEER. CDR3 size: 15 residues. Here the CDR3 reads CASSQVSGLGNEQFF. The DNA for the CDR3 is TGCGCCAGCAGCCAAGTATCGGGACTAGGCAATGAGCAGTTCTTC.

The count of this clone is one. The V call is TRBV5-1, the J call TRBJ1-3, with 10 nucleotides matching TRBD1. The CDR3 spans 14 residues. The junction had 1 base not matched to a gene; V was cut back by 3 bases and J by 4 bases. Germline V gene data show CDR1 as SGHRS and CDR2 as YFSETQ. The CDR3 DNA sequence: TGCGCCAGCAGCTCGGACAGGGGGGGAAACACCATATATTTT. This sequence encodes CASSSDRGGNTIYF.

In this sample, this clone turned up a few times. The chain is built from TRBV5-1 and TRBJ2-3, with TRBD2 identical over 13 bases. The CDR3 has 16 amino acids. Germline CDR1 is SGHRS and CDR2 is YFSETQ. Trimming cost V 0 bases and J 6 bases; bases outside gene matches: 4. CDR3 loop: CASSLGTSGGLDTQYF. CDR3 DNA: TGCGCCAGCAGCTTGGGGACTAGCGGGGGTTTGGATACGCAGTATTTT.

The chain carries TRBV6-6 and TRBJ1-5, with D hard to call. The V end lost 0 bases, the J end lost 6 bases, and 9 bases lay between the germline ends. Germline CDR1 is MNHNY and CDR2 is SVGAGI (reference sequence). This CDR3 has 14 amino acids. This CDR3 is CASSYSPGIQPQHF. Written as DNA, the CDR3 is TGTGCCAGCAGTTACTCACCCGGGATTCAGCCCCAGCATTTT.

The V gene is TRBV7-3, the J gene TRBJ2-3; D may be TRBD1 (5 bases). Germline loops: CDR1 SGHTA, CDR2 FQGTGA. The V end was cut by 4 bases, the J end by 2 bases, with 10 bases between. The CDR3 totals 14 residues. The CDR3 protein is CASSSDSFTDTQYF. CDR3 coding DNA: TGTGCCAGCAGCTCAGACAGCTTCACAGATACGCAGTATTTT.

The CDR3 coding sequence is TGCGCCAGCAGTACGACTACCTATGAGCAGTTCTTC. This codes for CASSTTTYEQFF. This sequence joins TRBV10-2 and TRBJ2-1, with D maybe TRBD2 (5 bases). Deletions cut 5 bases from V and 8 bases from J, with 10 bases between. CDR3 length: 12 residues. Germline assignment: CDR1 WSHSY and CDR2 SAAADI.